A single sample is the source of the 9 T cell receptor beta chains below, sequenced in a study of blood T cells in healthy people across ages. Alongside a J-beta primer mix, a sample-barcoded 5' primer served in a second PCR lasting about 7 to 11 cycles. TCRdb recomputed calls from the 5' RACE reads with MiXCR, one row per CDR3 protein. Seen here are 1.5 million to 2 million distinct CDR3 sequences, roughly 30% observed once, and the top ten hold 11%. The sample was blood. The receptors were sampled from a woman in her twenties or thirties in good health.

The rearrangement joins TRBV20-1 to TRBJ2-3; D remains ambiguous. V was pared by 0 bases and J by 1 base, with 11 bases between. The CDR3 has 15 residues. Germline lookup yields CDR1 DFQATT and CDR2 SNEGSKA (reference sequence). Written as DNA, the CDR3 is TGCAGTGCTAGAGAGGCAGGAAGCGGCACAGATACGCAGTATTTT. It codes for CSAREAGSGTDTQYF.

The V call is TRBV21-1, the J call TRBJ2-2; the D call in the table, TRBD1, was not verified against the DNA. TRBV21-1 corresponds to a pseudogene. This CDR3 is built from 16 residues. As DNA, the CDR3 is TGTGCCAGCAGCAAAGTGGGACAGGGGTGCACCGGGGAGCTGTTTTTT. Translation gives CASSKVGQGCTGELFF.

This chain connects TRBV13 to TRBJ2-1; 13 bases are a match to TRBD2. The CDR3 length is 15 residues. Germline-derived CDR1 and CDR2 are PRHDT and FYEKMQ (reference sequence). Trimming took 5 bases from V and 10 from J; bases not matched to a gene: 8. The CDR3 loop reads CASSLTSGGVNEQFF. In DNA form, the CDR3 reads TGTGCCAGCAGCCTAACTAGCGGGGGGGTTAACGAGCAGTTCTTC.

This rearrangement joins TRBV24-1 to TRBJ2-2; 9 positions match TRBD1. Germline values: CDR1 KGHDR, CDR2 SFDVKD. The ends lost 3 bases at V and 4 bases at J; junction bases unmatched: 5. There are 16 residues in the CDR3. CDR3 DNA: TGTGCCACCAGTGATCCACGGGGACAGGGCACCGGGGAGCTGTTTTTT. This gives the protein CATSDPRGQGTGELFF.

This clonotype was counted ten times or more. The V call is TRBV4-1, the J call TRBJ2-1; perhaps TRBD1 as D (5 bases). Germline V gene lookup returns CDR1 MGHRA and CDR2 YSYEKL. Trimming removed 3 bases at V and 5 bases at J, with 11 bases between. The CDR3 loop spans 14 amino acids. As DNA, the CDR3 is TGCGCCAGCAGCCACCAAAGGGGTAACAATGAGCAGTTCTTC. Protein product: CASSHQRGNNEQFF.

The rearrangement uses TRBV12-3 or TRBV12-4 and TRBJ1-6; unclear D gene. This CDR3 is 16 amino acids long. Trimming shortened V by 0 bases and J by 2 bases, and 8 bases separated the two germline ends. DNA of the CDR3: TGTGCCAGCAGTTTAGCGGGGAGCGCCTATAATTCACCCCTCCACTTT. It specifies CASSLAGSAYNSPLHF.

This clonotype was counted at least ten times. V is TRBV27 and J is TRBJ2-1; 11 bases map to TRBD1. The germline V gene encodes CDR1 MNHEY and CDR2 SMNVEV (reference sequence). This CDR3 has 14 amino acids. Unmatched junction bases numbered 4, after V lost 5 bases and J lost 7 bases. The CDR3 nucleotides are TGTGCCAGCAGTACGAGGGACAGGGGGAATGAGCAGTTCTTC. Its protein is CASSTRDRGNEQFF.

This clonotype was seen a few times. The gene calls are TRBV7-3 and TRBJ2-7; TRBD2 aligns across 11 bases. Germline lookup yields CDR1 SGHTA and CDR2 FQGTGA. This CDR3 contains 13 residues. J gave up 4 bases and V 7 bases, and 3 bases lay outside the gene matches. The CDR3 region is CASTSGGKYEQYF. CDR3 nucleotides: TGTGCCAGCACTAGCGGGGGGAAGTACGAGCAGTACTTC. The whole variable domain, remainder taken from reference TRBV7-3 and TRBJ2-7, is GAGVSQTPSNKVTEKGKYVELRCDPISGHTALYWYRQSLGQGPEFLIYFQGTGAADDSGLPNDRFFAVRPEGSVSTLKIQRTERGDSAVYLCASTSGGKYEQYFGPGTRLTVT.

This clonotype occurred a few times. CDR3 nucleotide sequence: TGTGCCAGCAGTCCGCTGGTCGTGAGCGAGATCTACGAGCAGTACTTC. Translation: CASSPLVVSEIYEQYF. The chain employs TRBV6-5 and TRBJ2-7; D is unclear. The V end was cut by 5 bases, the J end by 3 bases, with 20 bases between. There are 16 residues in the CDR3. Germline V lookup: CDR1 MNHEY, CDR2 SVGAGI.